These T cell receptor beta chains were read from a single sample in a study of regulatory T cells. Sequencing used immunoSEQ multiplex PCR; TCRdb keeps in-frame clones, though not all of them. In the table there are about 30,000 clones, 85% to 95% of which are singletons. The sequencing sample was made of conventional CD4+ T cells sorted from blood. These receptors were taken from a person aged 18 to 29 with CD3G deficiency. The CDR3 runs from the conserved cysteine through the conserved F or W. D genes are given only for firm matches. Size tells how often a clone was seen (once, few, many) or the class of an expanded clone, and some rows leave it out.

CDR3 DNA	CDR3 protein	clone size	V gene	J gene	D gene
TGTGCCAGCTCACCACAACAAGGTAGCAATCAGCCCCAGCATTTT	CASSPQQGSNQPQHF	.	TRBV18	TRBJ1-5	.
TGTGCCAGCAGCGTAGCACAGGGGAACACCATATATTTT	CASSVAQGNTIYF	.	TRBV9	TRBJ1-3	TRBD1
TGTGCCAGCACCTTCCTTTTGGTGGGGGGGGCCGTCTACGAGCAGTACTTC	CASTFLLVGGAVYEQYF	.	TRBV28	TRBJ2-7	.
TGTGCCAGCAGCTTAGTGGGGTTCAATGAGCAGTTCTTC	CASSLVGFNEQFF	.	TRBV7-9	TRBJ2-1	.
TGTGCCAGCAGCTTAGGAACAGTCCCAGATACGCAGTATTTT	CASSLGTVPDTQYF	.	TRBV7-9	TRBJ2-3	.
TGTGCCAGCAGTGAAGCGCGTTCGAGCCTCCCCTACGAGCAGTACTTC	CASSEARSSLPYEQYF	.	TRBV2	TRBJ2-7	.
TGTGCCAGCAGCTTCCAGGGGGCACCTTCCTATGGCTACACCTTC	CASSFQGAPSYGYTF	.	TRBV5-4	TRBJ1-2	TRBD1
TGTGCCAGCAGCTTAGTGTCCCAGGGTAGCACTGAAGCTTTCTTT	CASSLVSQGSTEAFF	.	TRBV11-2	TRBJ1-1	.
TGCGCCAGCAGCTTGGCCTCAGGCTACGAGCAGTACTTC	CASSLASGYEQYF	.	TRBV5-1	TRBJ2-7	.
TGTGCCAGCAGTACCTCTATGGGCAATGAGCAGTTCTTC	CASSTSMGNEQFF	few	TRBV7-2	TRBJ2-1	.
TGTGCCAGCAGTTTCAGGAGAGGAGGGACCGGGGAGCTGTTTTTT	CASSFRRGGTGELFF	once	TRBV28	TRBJ2-2	.
TGTGCCATCAGTGAGTCGGGAGATGGCTACACCTTC	CAISESGDGYTF	.	TRBV10-3	TRBJ1-2	.
TGTGCCAGCAGACCCGCCCAGGCGGACAATGAGCAGTTCTTC	CASRPAQADNEQFF	once	TRBV28	TRBJ2-1	.
TGTGCCAGCAGTTACGCGGGGGGATTGAATTCACCCCTCCACTTT	CASSYAGGLNSPLHF	.	TRBV6-6	TRBJ1-6	.
TGTGCCAGTAGTATTGCGGGAGGGCCCTACAATGAGCAGTTCTTC	CASSIAGGPYNEQFF	.	TRBV19	TRBJ2-1	TRBD2
TGCGCCAGCAGCCCTGGACTAGTCACAGATACGCAGTATTTT	CASSPGLVTDTQYF	.	TRBV5-1	TRBJ2-3	TRBD2
TGCGCCAGCAGCCAGCTAGTTGGACAGGGGAGCAATGAGCAGTTCTTC	CASSQLVGQGSNEQFF	.	TRBV4-3	TRBJ2-1	TRBD1
TGTGCCAGCAGTCGGGACGGGTACACTGAAGCTTTCTTT	CASSRDGYTEAFF	.	TRBV6-1	TRBJ1-1	.
TGTGCCAGCACCAGAATTCCGGTGAACACTGAAGCTTTCTTT	CASTRIPVNTEAFF	.	TRBV2	TRBJ1-1	.
TGTGCCAGCAGCGTAGGGGGGGTCTCCTATAATTCACCCCTCCACTTT	CASSVGGVSYNSPLHF	.	TRBV9	TRBJ1-6	.
TGCGCCAGCAGTGAGCGCGGGAGGGATTTCCGCACCGGGGAGCTGTTTTTT	CASSERGRDFRTGELFF	.	TRBV10-2	TRBJ2-2	TRBD2
TGCGCCAGCAGCTTGATAGGGGATGAGACCCAGTACTTC	CASSLIGDETQYF	.	TRBV5-1	TRBJ2-5	.
TGCGCCAGCCGCGGGAATATGAACACTGAAGCTTTCTTT	CASRGNMNTEAFF	.	TRBV5-1	TRBJ1-1	.
TGCGCCAGCAGCCAACCACGGAGGGGGAGAGGCTATGGCTACACCTTC	CASSQPRRGRGYGYTF	.	TRBV4-1	TRBJ1-2	.
TGTGCCAGCAGGCTGGGAGGGGTGAACACTGAAGCTTTCTTT	CASRLGGVNTEAFF	.	TRBV7-2	TRBJ1-1	.
TGTGCCAGCTCACCACGGGGCCGGGGAGAACAGTTCTTC	CASSPRGRGEQFF	.	TRBV18	TRBJ2-1	.
TGTGCCAGCAGCTTCGCATCCGGGACAGGGGAACAAAATACGCAGTATTTT	CASSFASGTGEQNTQYF	.	TRBV7-9	TRBJ2-3	TRBD1
TGTGCCATCAGTGTTCGACAGGGGGTTCAGGGTGAGCAGTTCTTC	CAISVRQGVQGEQFF	.	TRBV10-3	TRBJ2-1	TRBD1
TGTGCCAGCTCACTAGCGGGAGGGTCCCCCGATACGCAGTATTTT	CASSLAGGSPDTQYF	few	TRBV18	TRBJ2-3	TRBD2
TGTGCCAGCAGTTTGGGGCAGGGCCCCGAAGCTTTCTTT	CASSLGQGPEAFF	.	TRBV28	TRBJ1-1	.
TGTGCCAGCAGTGATGGAGGGCCCTGGAACAATGAGCAGTTCTTC	CASSDGGPWNNEQFF	.	TRBV28	TRBJ2-1	.
TGTGCCAGCAGCTTAACCCCGACAGGGTTCGGCACCGGGGAGCTGTTTTTT	CASSLTPTGFGTGELFF	.	TRBV7-9	TRBJ2-2	TRBD1
TGTGCCAGCAGCTTGGTCAGGAGTCCGAGTTACAATGAGCAGTTCTTC	CASSLVRSPSYNEQFF	.	TRBV5-6	TRBJ2-1	.
TGTGCCAGCAGTTTTCTGGGGGGAGGCCAGCCCCAGCATTTT	CASSFLGGGQPQHF	.	TRBV28	TRBJ1-5	.
TGTGCCAGTAGTGCCTCCGGGAGACAGGGAGGCTACGAGCAGTACTTC	CASSASGRQGGYEQYF	.	TRBV19	TRBJ2-7	.
TGTGCCAGCAGCTTGGGGCCGGGGGGAGGCACTGAAGCTTTCTTT	CASSLGPGGGTEAFF	.	TRBV5-5	TRBJ1-1	.
TGTGCCAGCAGGAAAGGCAGGGTAAACTATGGCTACACCTTC	CASRKGRVNYGYTF	.	TRBV6-5	TRBJ1-2	.
TGTGCCAGCAGTGCGAATGATCTGCGTGAGACCCAGTACTTC	CASSANDLRETQYF	.	TRBV28	TRBJ2-5	.
TGCGCCAGCAGCTTGGGACAGGGACTTCTTAAAGAGACCCAGTACTTC	CASSLGQGLLKETQYF	.	TRBV5-1	TRBJ2-5	.
TGCGCCAGCAGCTCGGCTAGTCATGACGAGCAGTACTTC	CASSSASHDEQYF	.	TRBV5-1	TRBJ2-7	.
TGTGCCAGCAGTTCAGGGGGACAGGGAAAGGACGAGCAGTACTTC	CASSSGGQGKDEQYF	.	TRBV28	TRBJ2-7	TRBD1